These T cell receptor beta chains were read from a single sample in a study of siplizumab effects on memory and regulatory T cells. The data were produced by immunoSEQ multiplex PCR, yet TCRdb's version contains in-frame clones alone and is incomplete. This table holds about 94,000 clones, 90% to 95% found once. Sequencing used non-Treg CD4+ T cells sorted from blood. These receptors originate from a human donor in good health. The CDR3 runs from the conserved cysteine through the conserved F or W. Each record gives: V gene, CDR3 protein.

TRBV25-1 CASQQGNQPQHF
TRBV19 CASSQFRGKLYNEQFF
TRBV5-1 CASSLGEGGNTIYF
TRBV7-3 CASSSSRIASEKLFF
TRBV6-4 CASSSRGPRDYIQYF
TRBV5-6 CASSLLLDGNTGELFF
TRBV5-1 CASSWTAGTGSSGADTQYF
TRBV14 CASSQLGPYEQYF
TRBV30 CAWNRGLDTEAFF
TRBV6-1 CASSEPNIQYF
TRBV19 CASSTTHQETQYF
TRBV19 CASSRGGTETQYF
TRBV11-2 CASSPQETQYF
TRBV2 CASRRDRYTGELFF
TRBV7-6 CASSISPDRNEKLFF
TRBV19 CARRRNEQYF
TRBV27 CASAFRGTANSYNEQFF
TRBV18 CASSREGGAKNIQYF
TRBV4-2 CASSQDLDRGQGQPQHF
TRBV12-5 CASGLTGNTEAFF
TRBV19 CASSGAGVPETQYF
TRBV5-1 CASSNRTSGAPNNEQFF
TRBV6-5 CASSYSGGMNTEAFF
TRBV5-1 CASSLLRGANTEAFF
TRBV5-1 CASSGGIGQGSYNEQFF
TRBV5-4 CASSPGAYTDTQYF
TRBV9 CASSDADTQYF
TRBV19 CASRDRVGRAASYNEQFF
TRBV7-7 CASSSGLAEDNEQFF
TRBV11-3 CASSRMVKGTGNTIYF
TRBV5-4 CASGDSGGAANEQFF
TRBV30 CARNRENTGELFF
TRBV5-1 CASSPGQGSYEQYF
TRBV4-2 CASSAGLAGFTDTQYF
TRBV7-7 CASSFNPIRDRGTGELFF
TRBV2 CASSVDYNEQFF
TRBV9 CASSGERGGSTDTQYF
TRBV30 CAWSGQDQETQYF
TRBV18 CASSPPTGEDTQYF
TRBV5-1 CASRLSTGTQHNEQYF
TRBV6-1 CASSDPYEQYF
TRBV5-1 CASSASSGANVLTF
TRBV18 CASSPGTGVRQPQHF
TRBV7-9 CASSPPTGVTEAFF
TRBV5-1 CASSLMRGGHNEQFF
TRBV7-6 CASSLGRGGTEAFF
TRBV10-2 CASSWTGGETQYF
TRBV7-2 CASSLLAGDSSTQYF
TRBV27 CASSPSRDKNTEAFF
TRBV19 CASSSRLAGGTDTQYF
TRBV5-1 CASSPGEVGTDTQYF
TRBV4-1 CASSQPLLAGGSEQYF
TRBV2 CASSGVVNYGYTF
TRBV7-9 CASSLEGEQFF
TRBV5-4 CASSLGGNTEAFF
TRBV6-1 CAGQGAEETQYF